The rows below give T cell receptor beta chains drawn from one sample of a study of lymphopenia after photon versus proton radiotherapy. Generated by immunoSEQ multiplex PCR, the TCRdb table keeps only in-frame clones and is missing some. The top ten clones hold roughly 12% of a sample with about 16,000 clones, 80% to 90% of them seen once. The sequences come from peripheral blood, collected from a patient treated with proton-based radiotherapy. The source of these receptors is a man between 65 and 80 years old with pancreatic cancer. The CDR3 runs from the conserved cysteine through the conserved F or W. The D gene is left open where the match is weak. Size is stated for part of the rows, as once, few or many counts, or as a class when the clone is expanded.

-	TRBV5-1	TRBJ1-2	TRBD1	TGCGCCAGCAGGGGACAGGGAGTGGTTGGCTACACCTTC	CASRGQGVVGYTF
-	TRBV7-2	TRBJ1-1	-	TGTGCCAGCAGAGTGGCGGCTATGAACACTGAAGCTTTCTTT	CASRVAAMNTEAFF
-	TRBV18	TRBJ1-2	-	TGTGCCAGCTCTGGAGAACCAGCATCTGACTATGGCTACACCTTC	CASSGEPASDYGYTF
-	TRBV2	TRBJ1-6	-	TGTGCCAGCAGGGCAGGAGCGCCGTCACCCCTCCACTTT	CASRAGAPSPLHF
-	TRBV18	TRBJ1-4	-	TGTGCCAGCTCGCCGGGACGGGAGACTGAAAAACTGTTTTTT	CASSPGRETEKLFF
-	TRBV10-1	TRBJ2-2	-	TGCGCCAGCGGAGGGACCTACACCGGGGAGCTGTTTTTT	CASGGTYTGELFF
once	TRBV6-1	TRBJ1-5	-	TGTGCCAGCAGTGAAGCGTACGGCCTCAATCAGCCCCAGCATTTT	CASSEAYGLNQPQHF
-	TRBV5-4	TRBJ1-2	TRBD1	TGTGCCAGCAGCTTGGATGGACAGGGGACTAACTATGGCTACACCTTC	CASSLDGQGTNYGYTF
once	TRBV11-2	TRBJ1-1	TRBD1	TGTGCCAGCAGCCCGGACAGGGTTGAAGCTTTCTTT	CASSPDRVEAFF
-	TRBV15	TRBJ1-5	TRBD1	TGTGCCACCAGCGTAAGTTGGGACAGGGGGGGATATGGCAATCAGCCCCAGCATTTT	CATSVSWDRGGYGNQPQHF
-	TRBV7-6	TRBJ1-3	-	TGTGCCAGCAGCCTTACATCGGACACCATATATTTT	CASSLTSDTIYF
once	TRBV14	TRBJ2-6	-	TGTGCCAGCAGCCAACAGATACAAAGCTCTGGGGCCAACGTCCTGACTTTC	CASSQQIQSSGANVLTF
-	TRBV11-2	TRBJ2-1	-	TGTGCCAGCAGCTTATCTAACTGGCCCAATGAGCAGTTCTTC	CASSLSNWPNEQFF
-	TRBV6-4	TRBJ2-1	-	TGTGCCAGCAGTGGGGGCCAGGGGGGCAATGAGCAGTTCTTC	CASSGGQGGNEQFF
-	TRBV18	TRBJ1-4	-	TGTGCCAGCTCACCCGAAACGCAGGGGCTTGGTGGAAAACTGTTTTTT	CASSPETQGLGGKLFF
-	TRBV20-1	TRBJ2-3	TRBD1	TGCAGTGCTGGACAGGGGAGGCAGTATTTT	CSAGQGRQYF
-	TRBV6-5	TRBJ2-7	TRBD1	TGTGCCAGCAGTCCATGGACAGGGCTTGAGGAGCAGTACTTC	CASSPWTGLEEQYF
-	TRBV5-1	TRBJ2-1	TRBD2	TGCGCCAGCGCCGAAGAGACTAGCGGGGTCTACAATGAGCAGTTCTTC	CASAEETSGVYNEQFF
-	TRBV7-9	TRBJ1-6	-	TGTGCCAGCAGCTTAGGGACAGCCTTAGGAAATTCACCCCTCCACTTT	CASSLGTALGNSPLHF
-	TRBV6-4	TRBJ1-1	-	TGTGCCAGCAGTGTGGAGATGAACACTGAAGCTTTCTTT	CASSVEMNTEAFF
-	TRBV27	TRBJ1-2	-	TGTGCCAGCAGTTTAGACTACGCCGCAGGGGCCACATGGTATGGCTACACCTTC	CASSLDYAAGATWYGYTF
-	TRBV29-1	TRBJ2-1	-	TGCAGCCTCATACCAGTCAGGGGCGGCAACAATGAGCAGTTCTTC	CSLIPVRGGNNEQFF
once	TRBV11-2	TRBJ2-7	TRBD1	TGTGCCAGCAGCTTGGGACAGGGGCGGCCCTTAGTGCAGTACTTC	CASSLGQGRPLVQYF
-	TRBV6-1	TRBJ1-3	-	TGTGCCAGCAGTGACTGGGTCAGCTCTGGAAACACCATATATTTT	CASSDWVSSGNTIYF
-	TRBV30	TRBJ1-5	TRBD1	TGTGCCTGGAGTGGGGACAGGGGGCTTCTTCAGCCCCAGCATTTT	CAWSGDRGLLQPQHF
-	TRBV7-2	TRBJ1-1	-	TGTGCCAGCACCCTGGGGACACTGAACACTGAAGCTTTCTTT	CASTLGTLNTEAFF
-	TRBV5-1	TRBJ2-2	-	TGCGCCAGCAGCTTGGATTTCCTAACCGGCGGGGAGCTGTTTTTT	CASSLDFLTGGELFF
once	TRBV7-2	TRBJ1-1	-	TGTGCCAGCAGCTCCTTGAGCGGGAAAAACACTGAAGCTTTCTTT	CASSSLSGKNTEAFF
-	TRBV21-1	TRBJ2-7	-	TGTGCCAGCAGCGCCGGAATCTACGAGCAGTACTTC	CASSAGIYEQYF
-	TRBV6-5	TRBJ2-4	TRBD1	TGTGCCAGCAAGGAAGGGGGCAGAAACAAAAACATTCAGTACTTC	CASKEGGRNKNIQYF
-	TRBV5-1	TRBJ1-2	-	TGCGCCAGCAGCTTTGAGGTCGGGGGGCAAGATGGCTACACCTTC	CASSFEVGGQDGYTF
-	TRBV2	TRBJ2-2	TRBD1	TGTGCCAGCAGTGGAAACAGGGGGAACACCGGGGAGCTGTTTTTT	CASSGNRGNTGELFF
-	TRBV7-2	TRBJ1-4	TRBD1	TGTGCCAGCAGCCGCGGACAGGGGCGCGAAAAACTGTTTTTT	CASSRGQGREKLFF
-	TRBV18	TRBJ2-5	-	TGTGCCAGCTCACCCGGACCAAAGGAGACCCAGTACTTC	CASSPGPKETQYF
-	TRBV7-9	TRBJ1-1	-	TGTGCCAGCAGCCCCGGAAGGAGGATCGGAGCTTTCTTT	CASSPGRRIGAFF
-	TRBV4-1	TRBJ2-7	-	TGCGCCAGCAGCCAAGTCTGGGGGGGACACTACGAGCAGTACTTC	CASSQVWGGHYEQYF
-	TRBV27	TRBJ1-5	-	TGTGCCAGCAGTTTATTTGGGATAAATCAGCCCCAGCATTTT	CASSLFGINQPQHF
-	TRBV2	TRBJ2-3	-	TGTGCCAGCAGTGGAACGAACACAGATACGCAGTATTTT	CASSGTNTDTQYF
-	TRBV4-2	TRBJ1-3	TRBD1	TGTGCCAGCAGCCAAGAATCCCAGACAGGGAGGGGAAACACCATATATTTT	CASSQESQTGRGNTIYF
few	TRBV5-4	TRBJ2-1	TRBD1	TGTGCCAGCAGCTTGATACAGGGGAAGGCCAATGAGCAGTTCTTC	CASSLIQGKANEQFF
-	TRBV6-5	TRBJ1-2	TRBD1	TGTGCCAGCAGTTACCGACCCGACAGGGGTGGGTACACCTTC	CASSYRPDRGGYTF
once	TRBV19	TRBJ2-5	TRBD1	TGTGCCAGTAGTGTGCGGACAGGGGGACAAGAGACCCAGTACTTC	CASSVRTGGQETQYF
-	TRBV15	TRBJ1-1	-	TGTGCCACCACCACAGTACGAGCGAACACTGAAGCTTTCTTT	CATTTVRANTEAFF
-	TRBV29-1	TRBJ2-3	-	TGCAGCGTTGAACCGGGACAAAGCACAGATACGCAGTATTTT	CSVEPGQSTDTQYF
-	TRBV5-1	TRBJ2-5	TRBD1	TGCGCCGGCAGCTTCGCCACAGGGGGCGCTGGGGAGACCCAGTACTTC	CAGSFATGGAGETQYF
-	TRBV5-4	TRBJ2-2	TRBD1	TGTGCCAGCAGCTTGCCCAGGGGGACCGGGGAGCTGTTTTTT	CASSLPRGTGELFF
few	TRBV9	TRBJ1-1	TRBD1	TGTGCCAGCAGCCATCAAAGACAGGGAAGAAACACTGAAGCTTTCTTT	CASSHQRQGRNTEAFF
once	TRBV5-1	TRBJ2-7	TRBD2	TGCGCCAGCAAAGTTCGCCTAGCGGGAGACGACGAGCAGTACTTC	CASKVRLAGDDEQYF
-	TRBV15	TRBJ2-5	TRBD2	TGTGCCACCAGCAGAGGTAGACTAGCGCATACCCGCCAAGAGACCCAGTACTTC	CATSRGRLAHTRQETQYF
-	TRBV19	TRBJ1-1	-	TGTGCCAGTAGATCAGGGGCGGGTGTTTACACTGAAGCTTTCTTT	CASRSGAGVYTEAFF
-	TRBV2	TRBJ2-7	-	TGTGCCAGCAGTGCTGAGGGGAGCTCCTACGAGCAGTACTTC	CASSAEGSSYEQYF
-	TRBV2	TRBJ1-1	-	TGTGCCAGCAGTTGGACAAAGGAAGCTTTCTTT	CASSWTKEAFF
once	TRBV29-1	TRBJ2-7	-	TGCAGCGTTGAAGTGGACTCTAGCTCCTACGAGCAGTACTTC	CSVEVDSSSYEQYF
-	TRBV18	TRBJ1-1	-	TGTGCCAGCTCACCGGGCACGGTGAACACTGAAGCTTTCTTT	CASSPGTVNTEAFF
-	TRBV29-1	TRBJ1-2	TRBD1	TGCAGCGATACAGGGGGACCTCTCTATGGCTACACCTTC	CSDTGGPLYGYTF
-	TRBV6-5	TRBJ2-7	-	TGTGCCAGCAGTCGAGACAGCTACGAGCAGTACTTC	CASSRDSYEQYF
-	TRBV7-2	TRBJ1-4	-	TGTGCCAGCAGCTCTAGGGCCGGGTATCGAGAAAAACTGTTTTTT	CASSSRAGYREKLFF
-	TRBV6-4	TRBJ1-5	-	TGTGCCAGCAGTGGAGAGGCTCATGGGCAGCCCCAGCATTTT	CASSGEAHGQPQHF
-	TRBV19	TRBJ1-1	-	TGTGCCAGTAGTACCAAACCAGGGAACACTGAAGCTTTCTTT	CASSTKPGNTEAFF
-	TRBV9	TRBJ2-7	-	TGTGCCAGCAGCGTTATGATGGGAGGCGAGCAGTACTTC	CASSVMMGGEQYF